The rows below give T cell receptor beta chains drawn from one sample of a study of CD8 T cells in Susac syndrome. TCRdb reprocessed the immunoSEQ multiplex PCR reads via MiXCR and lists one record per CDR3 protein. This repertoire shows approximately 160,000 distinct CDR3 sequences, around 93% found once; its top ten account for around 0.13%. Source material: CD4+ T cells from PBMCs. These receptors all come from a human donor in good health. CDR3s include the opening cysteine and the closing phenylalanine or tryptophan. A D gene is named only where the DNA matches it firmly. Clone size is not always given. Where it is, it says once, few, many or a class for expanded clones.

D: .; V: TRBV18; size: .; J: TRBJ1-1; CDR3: CASSPRGVAMNTEAFF; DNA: TGTGCCAGCTCACCACGGGGCGTAGCAATGAACACTGAAGCTTTCTTT
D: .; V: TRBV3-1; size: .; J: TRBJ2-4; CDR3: CASSQAGGDNIQYF; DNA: TGTGCCAGCAGCCAAGCGGGCGGGGATAACATTCAGTACTTC
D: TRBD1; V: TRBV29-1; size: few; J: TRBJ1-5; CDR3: CSVQGDGDQPQHF; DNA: TGCAGCGTACAGGGGGATGGGGATCAGCCCCAGCATTTT
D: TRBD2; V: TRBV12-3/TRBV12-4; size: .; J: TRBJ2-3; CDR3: CASSGEGSWVGTQYF; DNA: TGTGCCAGCAGCGGGGAGGGCAGCTGGGTTGGTACGCAGTATTTT
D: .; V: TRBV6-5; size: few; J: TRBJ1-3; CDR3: CASRTSGNTIYF; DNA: TGTGCCAGCCGGACCTCTGGAAACACCATATATTTT
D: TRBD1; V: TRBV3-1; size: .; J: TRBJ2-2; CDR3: CASSVGQPGELFF; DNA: TGTGCCAGCAGCGTGGGACAGCCCGGGGAGCTGTTTTTT
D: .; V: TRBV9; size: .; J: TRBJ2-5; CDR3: CASSVRTEETQYF; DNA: TGTGCCAGCAGCGTAAGAACCGAAGAGACCCAGTACTTC
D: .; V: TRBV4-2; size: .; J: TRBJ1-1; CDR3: CASSQDLGGVTEAFF; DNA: TGTGCCAGCAGCCAAGACTTGGGGGGAGTGACTGAAGCTTTCTTT
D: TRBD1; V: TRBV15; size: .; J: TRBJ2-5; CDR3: CATSRDRTGAQETQYF; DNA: TGTGCCACCAGCAGAGACCGGACAGGGGCCCAAGAGACCCAGTACTTC
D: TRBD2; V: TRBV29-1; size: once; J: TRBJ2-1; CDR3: CSVALGASGGNEQFF; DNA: TGCAGCGTTGCCCTAGGGGCTAGCGGGGGCAATGAGCAGTTCTTC
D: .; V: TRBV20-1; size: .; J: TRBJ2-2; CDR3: CSAILGISGELFF; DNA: TGCAGTGCCATCCTCGGGATATCCGGGGAGCTGTTTTTT
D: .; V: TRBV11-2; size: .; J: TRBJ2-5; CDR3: CASSSGQSIADQYF; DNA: TGTGCCAGCAGTTCTGGACAGTCAATAGCGGACCAGTACTTC
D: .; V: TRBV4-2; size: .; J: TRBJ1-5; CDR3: CASSQGGRISNQPQHF; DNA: TGTGCCAGCAGCCAAGGGGGACGGATTAGCAATCAGCCCCAGCATTTT
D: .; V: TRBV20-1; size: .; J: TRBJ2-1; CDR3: CSAGGGRGSNEQFF; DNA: TGCAGTGCTGGCGGAGGGCGAGGAAGCAATGAGCAGTTCTTC
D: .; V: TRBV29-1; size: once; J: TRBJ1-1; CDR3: CSVEGVRGARTEAFF; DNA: TGCAGCGTTGAAGGGGTGAGGGGCGCGAGAACTGAAGCTTTCTTT
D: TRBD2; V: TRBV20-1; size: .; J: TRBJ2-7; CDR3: CSARGLLHEQYF; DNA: TGCAGTGCTCGGGGACTACTCCACGAGCAGTACTTC
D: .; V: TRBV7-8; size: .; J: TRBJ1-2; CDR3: CASSFEMRGYTF; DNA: TGTGCCAGCAGCTTTGAGATGAGGGGCTACACCTTC
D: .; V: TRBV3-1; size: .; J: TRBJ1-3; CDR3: CASSQLKSSGNTIYF; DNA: TGTGCCAGCAGCCAATTGAAGAGCTCTGGAAACACCATATATTTT
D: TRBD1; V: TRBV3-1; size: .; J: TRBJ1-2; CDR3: CASDPGGTGHVGYTF; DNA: TGTGCCAGCGATCCAGGTGGGACAGGGCATGTTGGCTACACCTTC
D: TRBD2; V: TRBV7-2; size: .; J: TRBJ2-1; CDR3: CASSFSPSGDYNEQFF; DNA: TGTGCCAGCAGCTTTTCGCCTAGCGGGGACTACAATGAGCAGTTCTTC
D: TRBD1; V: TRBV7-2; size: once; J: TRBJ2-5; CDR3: CASSLNRGPETQYF; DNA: TGTGCCAGCAGCCTGAACAGGGGGCCAGAGACCCAGTACTTC
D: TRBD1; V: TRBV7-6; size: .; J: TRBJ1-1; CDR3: CASSLASGQGNTEAFF; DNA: TGTGCCAGCAGCTTAGCCTCGGGACAGGGGAACACTGAAGCTTTCTTT
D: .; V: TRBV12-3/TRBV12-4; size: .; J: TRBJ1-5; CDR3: CASSSIHSQPQHF; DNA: TGTGCCAGCAGTTCGATTCATAGTCAGCCCCAGCATTTT
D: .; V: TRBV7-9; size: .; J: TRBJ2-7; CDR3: CASSLRTASYEQYF; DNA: TGTGCCAGCAGCTTGCGGACAGCCTCCTACGAGCAGTACTTC
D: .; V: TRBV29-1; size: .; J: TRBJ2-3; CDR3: CSVEDQGARTDTQYF; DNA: TGCAGCGTTGAAGATCAAGGAGCTCGCACAGATACGCAGTATTTT
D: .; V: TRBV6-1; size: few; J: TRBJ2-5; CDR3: CASSELPGETQYF; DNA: TGTGCCAGCAGTGAATTGCCCGGGGAGACCCAGTACTTC
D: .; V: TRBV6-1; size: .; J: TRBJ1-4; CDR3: CASSESATNEKLFF; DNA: TGTGCCAGCAGTGAAAGCGCAACTAATGAAAAACTGTTTTTT
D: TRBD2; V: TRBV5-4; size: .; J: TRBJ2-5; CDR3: CASSVGTSGAGETQYF; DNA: TGTGCCAGCAGCGTAGGAACTAGCGGGGCGGGGGAGACCCAGTACTTC